Following are 5 T cell receptor beta chains from one sample sequenced in a study of cytomegalovirus exposure and HLA in healthy donors. Vbeta (60) and Jbeta (13) primers were used in the PCR. Profiling relied on immunoSEQ multiplex PCR, and the TCRdb table lists in-frame clones only, not all of them. The sample holds 95,000 to 150,000 clones, under 80% seen once. Input material: PBMCs. Source of these receptors: a man in his forties in good health and CMV-seropositive.

The chain combines TRBV6-1 with TRBJ2-1; 12 bases are shared with TRBD2. This CDR3 is 19 amino acids long. In germline, CDR1 is MNHNS, CDR2 SASEGT. The V gene end was trimmed by 0 bases and the J gene end by 4 bases; junction bases not matched to a gene: 10. Here the CDR3 reads CASSEASSGGANFYNEQFF. The CDR3 DNA reads as TGTGCCAGCAGTGAAGCATCTAGCGGGGGGGCCAATTTTTACAATGAGCAGTTCTTC.

The chain employs TRBV5-1 and TRBJ2-6; 7 bases align to TRBD1. The germline CDR1 and CDR2 sequences are SGHRS and YFSETQ. The junction had 4 bases not matched to a gene; V was cut back by 4 bases and J by 0 bases. CDR3 size: 16 residues. Written as DNA, the CDR3 is TGCGCCAGCAGCCGGACAGGCCGCTCTGGGGCCAACGTCCTGACTTTC. It specifies CASSRTGRSGANVLTF.

This clone came up a few times. This chain joins TRBV30 and TRBJ1-1; D is unresolved. V lost 1 base to trimming and J lost 3 bases, with 9 bases between them. CDR1 is GTSNPN and CDR2 is SVGIG in the germline V gene (reference sequence). The CDR3 covers 13 residues. CDR3 coding DNA: TGTGCCTGGAGTGACGGGGTAGACACTGAAGCTTTCTTT. It specifies CAWSDGVDTEAFF.

V gene TRBV6-5 combines with J gene TRBJ2-5, with D possibly matching TRBD2 (5 bases). The CDR3 runs 16 residues. Trimming stripped 0 bases from V and 4 bases from J, with 15 bases between. Germline V gene data show CDR1 as MNHEY and CDR2 as SVGAGI. CDR3 loop: CASSYSKVRERETQYF. The CDR3 DNA reads TGTGCCAGCAGTTACTCGAAAGTCCGGGAAAGAGAGACCCAGTACTTC.

The genes are TRBV30 and TRBJ1-3; the match to TRBD1 covers 10 bases. The V and J ends lost 0 bases and 7 bases, in that order; junction bases with no gene match: 3. This CDR3 contains 14 residues. Per the germline V gene, CDR1 is GTSNPN and CDR2 is SVGIG (reference sequence). CDR3 nucleotides: TGTGCCTGGAGTGTACGGGGACAGGGGAACACCATATATTTT. Residues: CAWSVRGQGNTIYF.